This T cell receptor (beta chain) comes out of a study of cytomegalovirus exposure and HLA in healthy donors. Findings and caveats of the study: Later on, an analysis found that several of the most significant clusters appeared to be linked to common viral pathogens, which included parvovirus B19. In a later analysis, around 18,000 TCR beta sequences were associated with HLA alleles at 0.05 false discovery rate. An observed cluster of highly shared sequence variants was recorded as a likely sequencing artifact.

PCR primers comprised 60 Vbeta and 13 Jbeta primers. This table comes from immunoSEQ multiplex PCR, and its TCRdb copy is limited to in-frame clones, with some not included. In the table there are roughly 140,000 clones, around 86% of which are singletons. Germline loops: CDR1 MGHDK, CDR2 SYGVNS. This CDR3 has 13 amino acids. The V end lost 6 bases, the J end lost 0 bases, and 8 bases lay between the germline ends. For this clone: Its antigen is not identified.

V is TRBV25-1 and J is TRBJ1-1; D ambiguous. The receptor was isolated from a female donor in good health and CMV-seronegative. The sample comprised PBMCs. The CDR3 coding sequence is TGTGCCAGCAGGTTGGGCCTGAACACTGAAGCTTTCTTT. It codes for CASRLGLNTEAFF.